The text below deals with one TCR beta chain. The entry originates in a study of response to subunit inactivated influenza vaccine. TCRdb re-called the RT-PCR reads with MiXCR, one entry per CDR3 protein. The repertoire holds over 400,000 distinct CDR3 sequences, with 13% as singletons. CDR1 is DFQATT, CDR2 SNEGSKA, per germline (reference sequence). The CDR3 is 16 amino acids. The trim removed 2 bases at V and 7 bases at J, leaving 16 bases unmatched. The sequence derives from a man aged 50-59 years who received an inactivated influenza vaccine. The chain recombines TRBV20-1 with TRBJ1-2; 7 nucleotides align to TRBD1. The sample here was PBMCs from blood, taken around seven weeks after vaccination. The CDR3 here is CSARRDDRDGTSGYTF. The CDR3 DNA sequence: TGCAGTGCTAGAAGAGACGACAGGGATGGAACTTCTGGCTACACCTTC.